The 20 T cell receptor beta chains given below trace back to one sample, sequenced in a study of blood T cell repertoires in COVID-19. Using immunoSEQ multiplex PCR, the repertoire was profiled, and TCRdb retains in-frame clones only, with some absent. There are 40,000 to 55,000 clones in the sample; approximately 85% occur only once, and approximately 3% lies in the top ten. The material sequenced was peripheral blood. These TCRs come from a man in his fifties or sixties with active COVID-19.

V gene TRBV4-1 combines with J gene TRBJ2-2, with D possibly matching TRBD2 (6 bases). V was clipped by 2 bases and J by 4 bases, with 8 bases between them. The CDR3 is 14 residues long. Per the germline V gene, CDR1 is MGHRA and CDR2 is YSYEKL. The CDR3 protein is CASSQRGGTGELFF. For the CDR3, the DNA is TGCGCCAGCAGCCAAAGGGGAGGCACCGGGGAGCTGTTTTTT.

The chain combines TRBV5-1 with TRBJ2-3; D call uncertain. With 0 bases removed from V and 0 bases from J, the gap between germline ends came to 8 bases. The germline gives CDR1 SGHRS, CDR2 YFSETQ. CDR3 length: 15 amino acids. Written as DNA, the CDR3 is TGCGCCAGCAGCTTGGTGAGCGTAAGCACAGATACGCAGTATTTT. Its translation: CASSLVSVSTDTQYF. Full variable domain (outside the CDR3, taken from reference TRBV5-1 and TRBJ2-3): KAGVTQTPRYLIKTRGQQVTLSCSPISGHRSVSWYQQTPGQGLQFLFEYFSETQRNKGNFPGRFSGRQFSNSRSEMNVSTLELGDSALYLCASSLVSVSTDTQYFGPGTRLTVL.

This clone was seen a single time. The chain uses TRBV28 and TRBJ2-7, with 8 bases identical to TRBD1. V was pared by 6 bases and J by 3 bases, with 10 bases of the junction left unmatched. This CDR3 has 15 amino acids. From germline, CDR1 is MDHEN and CDR2 SYDVKM. The CDR3 sequence is CASSTPAGQVYEQYV. The CDR3, as DNA: TGTGCCAGCAGCACCCCCGCGGGACAGGTCTACGAGCAGTACGTC.

This clone was detected once. The chain uses TRBV6-6 and TRBJ2-7; no clear D. Germline lookup yields CDR1 MNHNY and CDR2 SVGAGI (reference sequence). V lost 6 bases and J lost 6, with 15 bases in between. CDR3 length: 13 amino acids. Here the CDR3 DNA reads TGTGCCAGCAGGCCGGCATGGGCAGGCGAGCAGTACTTC. The encoded protein is CASRPAWAGEQYF.

This chain uses TRBV19 with TRBJ1-2, with D perhaps TRBD1 (5 bases). With 0 bases removed from V and 3 bases from J, the gap between germline ends came to 11 bases. This CDR3 is built from 15 residues. The germline CDR1 and CDR2 sequences are LNHDA and SQIVND (reference sequence). CDR3: CASSIEGRAYYGYTF. CDR3 in DNA: TGTGCCAGTAGTATAGAGGGCAGGGCCTACTATGGCTACACCTTC.

The chain joins TRBV7-6 to TRBJ2-2, with D perhaps matching TRBD1 (5 bases). CDR3 length: 15 residues. Trimming removed 3 bases from V and 1 base from J, with 9 bases in between. Germline loops: CDR1 SGHVS, CDR2 FNYEAQ. CDR3 DNA: TGTGCCAGCAGCTTTGCAGGGAAGAACACCGGGGAGCTGTTTTTT. As protein: CASSFAGKNTGELFF.

The rearrangement joins TRBV7-9 to TRBJ2-7; TRBD2 agrees at 9 bases. From germline, CDR1 is SEHNR and CDR2 FQNEAQ (reference sequence). V lost 4 bases, J lost 6 bases, and 7 bases stayed unmatched. The CDR3 spans 14 residues. CDR3 residues: CASSSWAGGPEQYV. The CDR3, as DNA: TGTGCCAGCAGCTCCTGGGCGGGAGGGCCCGAGCAGTACGTC.

The chain uses TRBV5-1 and TRBJ2-7, with TRBD2 matching over 7 bases. J lost 4 bases, V lost 2 bases, and 9 bases had no gene match. This CDR3 contains 15 residues. Germline V gene data show CDR1 as SGHRS and CDR2 as YFSETQ. This chain's CDR3 is CASSLRTSLGYEQYF. In nucleotides, the CDR3 is TGCGCCAGCAGCTTACGGACTAGTCTTGGATACGAGCAGTACTTC.

The genes are TRBV2 and TRBJ1-2, with D maybe TRBD1 (6 bases). Germline V CDR1 and CDR2: SNHLY, FYNNEI. With 7 bases removed from V and 6 bases from J, the gap between germline ends came to 27 bases. The CDR3 is 17 amino acids. CDR3 residues: CASTEGPGGPQTDGYTF. The CDR3 DNA reads TGTGCCAGCACAGAGGGGCCTGGGGGCCCTCAGACGGATGGCTACACCTTC.

The chain employs TRBV27 and TRBJ2-2, with a weak D call TRBD2 (6 bases). This CDR3 spans 16 amino acids. The germline CDR1 and CDR2 sequences are MNHEY and SMNVEV (reference sequence). Trimming shortened V by 2 bases and J by 5 bases, and 15 bases separated the two germline ends. The CDR3 DNA is TGTGCCAGCAGTTTAATTACTAGCAGGGCGACCGGGGAGCTGTTTTTT. Translating gives CASSLITSRATGELFF.

The chain joins TRBV18 to TRBJ1-1, with D perhaps TRBD1 (5 bases). Trimming took off 2 bases at V and 5 bases at J, with 21 bases between the two ends. The germline gives CDR1 KGHSH, CDR2 LQKENI. This CDR3 spans 17 amino acids. The CDR3 is CASSPATNQGRGTEAFF. In DNA, the CDR3 is TGTGCCAGCTCACCAGCAACAAACCAGGGTCGAGGAACTGAAGCTTTCTTT.

The chain recombines TRBV5-1 with TRBJ1-1, with D tentatively TRBD1 (5 bases). This CDR3 comprises 15 residues. Trimming cost V 5 bases and J 6 bases, with 20 bases left between them. Germline V gene lookup returns CDR1 SGHRS and CDR2 YFSETQ. The CDR3 is CASSTANRGQAEAFF. The DNA of the CDR3 is TGCGCCAGCAGTACGGCTAATAGGGGTCAGGCTGAAGCTTTCTTT.

The chain recombines TRBV11-3 with TRBJ2-1; 13 nucleotides line up with TRBD2. Trimming cost V 5 bases and J 0 bases; bases outside gene matches: 10. CDR1 and CDR2 from the germline V gene are SGHNT and YENEEA. The CDR3 contains 19 residues. CDR3 residues: CASSPGGTSGTSSYNEQFF. The CDR3 bases are TGTGCCAGCAGCCCAGGGGGGACTAGCGGGACTAGCTCCTACAATGAGCAGTTCTTC.

This sequence joins TRBV6-5 and TRBJ1-6, with 11 bases identical to TRBD1. J was trimmed by 6 bases and V by 1 base; bases with no gene match: 2. Germline CDR1 reads MNHEY; CDR2 reads SVGAGI. This CDR3 has 16 amino acids. In DNA form, the CDR3 reads TGTGCCAGCAGTTACTTAGGGACAGGGGGTAATTCACCCCTCCACTTT. Its translation: CASSYLGTGGNSPLHF.

The chain carries TRBV6-2 or TRBV6-3 and TRBJ2-6, with 8 bases lining up with TRBD1. V dropped 4 bases and J dropped 0; count of bases not matched to a gene: 8. The V gene's germline CDR1 is MNHEY and CDR2 SVGEGT. This CDR3 spans 18 amino acids. The CDR3 region is CASSSRDRRVSGANVLTF. The CDR3 DNA follows: TGTGCCAGCAGTTCGCGGGACAGGAGGGTCTCTGGGGCCAACGTCCTGACTTTC.

The CDR3 DNA sequence: TGTGCCAGCAGCTTAGCCTTACGGGGTGCCGGGGAGCTGTTTTTT. Amino acid sequence: CASSLALRGAGELFF. The chain carries TRBV11-2 and TRBJ2-2; possible D gene TRBD2, 5 bases. The germline gives CDR1 SGHAT, CDR2 FQNNGV. Trimming removed 1 base at V and 6 bases at J, with 12 bases between. This CDR3 is 15 amino acids long.

The chain couples TRBV7-2 to TRBJ2-1; no firm D call. This CDR3 comprises 16 residues. V lost 1 base, J lost 2 bases, and 12 bases lay in between. Per the germline V gene, CDR1 is SGHTA and CDR2 is FQGNSA. DNA of the CDR3: TGTGCCAGCAGCTTAGGAGCAAGTAGAACCTACAATGAGCAGTTCTTC. This encodes CASSLGASRTYNEQFF.

The chain employs TRBV5-6 and TRBJ1-5, with D unclear. This CDR3 region has 13 residues. V lost 2 bases to trimming and J lost 1 base, with 4 bases between them. Germline V lookup: CDR1 SGHDT, CDR2 YYEEEE. CDR3 bases: TGTGCCAGCAGCTTAGCCAGCAATCAGCCCCAGCATTTT. It is translated as CASSLASNQPQHF.

The rearrangement uses TRBV3-1 (or the pseudogene TRBV3-2) and TRBJ2-2, with 8 bases matching TRBD2. V was clipped by 8 bases and J by 7 bases; unmatched bases: 0. CDR3 length equals 11 residues. Germline CDR1 is LGHDT and CDR2 is YNNKEL (reference sequence). The CDR3 DNA is TGTGCCAGCCGGGGGGGCGGGGAGCTGTTTTTT. Protein: CASRGGGELFF.

The rearrangement joins TRBV7-6 to TRBJ1-1, with D unclear. The CDR3 consists of 13 residues. V lost 0 bases, J lost 1 base, and 3 bases lay in between. Germline assignment: CDR1 SGHVS and CDR2 FNYEAQ. The CDR3 DNA reads as TGTGCCAGCAGCTTAGCGGCGAACACTGAAGCTTTCTTT. This sequence encodes CASSLAANTEAFF.